Reported below is one T cell receptor beta chain. The target antigen is unknown. For the second PCR, which ran for roughly 6 to 12 cycles, a sample-barcoded 5' primer and a J-beta primer mix were used. TCRdb called the 5' RACE reads again in MiXCR, with one record for every CDR3 protein. The sample includes more than 600,000 distinct CDR3 sequences, roughly 25% of them seen just once. This sample stems from a study of blood T cells in healthy people across ages. General study points: There were more naive CD4+ cells and higher diversity in long-lived donors than in aged donors.

These data also formed part of another study, on T cells of mothers and their children.

The TCR was taken from a boy aged 10-17 years in good health. The specimen sequenced was blood.

The CDR3 region is CASSFKVGGYEQFF. In nucleotides, the CDR3 is TGTGCCAGCAGCTTCAAGGTCGGGGGTTATGAGCAGTTCTTC. This sequence joins TRBV7-2 and TRBJ2-1; perhaps TRBD2 as D (6 bases). With 3 bases removed from V and 8 bases from J, the gap between germline ends came to 14 bases. The CDR3 runs 14 residues. CDR1 and CDR2 (germline): SGHTA, FQGNSA.